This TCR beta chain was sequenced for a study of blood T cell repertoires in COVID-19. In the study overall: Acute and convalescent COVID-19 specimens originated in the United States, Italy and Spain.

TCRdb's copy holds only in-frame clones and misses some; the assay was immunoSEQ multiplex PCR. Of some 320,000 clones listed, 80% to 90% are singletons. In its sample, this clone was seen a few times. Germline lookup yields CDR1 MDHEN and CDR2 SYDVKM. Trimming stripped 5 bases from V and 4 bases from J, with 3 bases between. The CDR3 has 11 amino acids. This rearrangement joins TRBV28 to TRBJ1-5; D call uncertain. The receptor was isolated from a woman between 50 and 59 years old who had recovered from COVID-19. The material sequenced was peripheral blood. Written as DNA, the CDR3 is TGTGCCAGCAGTCGTAATCAGCCCCAGCATTTT. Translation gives CASSRNQPQHF.